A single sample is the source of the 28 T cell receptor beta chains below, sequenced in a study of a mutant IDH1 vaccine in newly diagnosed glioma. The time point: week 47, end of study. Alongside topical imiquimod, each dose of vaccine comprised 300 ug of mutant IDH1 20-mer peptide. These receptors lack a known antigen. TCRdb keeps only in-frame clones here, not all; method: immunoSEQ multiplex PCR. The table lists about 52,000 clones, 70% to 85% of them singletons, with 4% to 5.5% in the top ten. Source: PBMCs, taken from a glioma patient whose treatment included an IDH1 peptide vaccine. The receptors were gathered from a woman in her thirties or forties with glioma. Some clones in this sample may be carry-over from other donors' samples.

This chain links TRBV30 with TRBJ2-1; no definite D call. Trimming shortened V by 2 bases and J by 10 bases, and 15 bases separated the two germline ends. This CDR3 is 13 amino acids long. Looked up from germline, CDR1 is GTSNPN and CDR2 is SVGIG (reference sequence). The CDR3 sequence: CAWSIDGLGEQFF. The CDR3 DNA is TGTGCCTGGAGTATCGACGGCCTTGGGGAGCAGTTCTTC.

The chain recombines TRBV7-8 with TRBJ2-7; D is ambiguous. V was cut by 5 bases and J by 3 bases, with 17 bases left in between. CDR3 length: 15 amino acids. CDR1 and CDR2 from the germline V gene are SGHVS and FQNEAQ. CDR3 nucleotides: TGTGCCAGCAGCCTAGAGCCTACCCTAAACTACGAGCAGTACTTC. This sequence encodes CASSLEPTLNYEQYF.

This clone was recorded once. The CDR3 region has the DNA TGTGCCAGCAGCTCGGGCCAGGGGGGCTACGAGCAGTACTTC. Translated: CASSSGQGGYEQYF. This chain links TRBV7-3 with TRBJ2-7; maybe TRBD1 (7 bases). Per the germline V gene, CDR1 is SGHTA and CDR2 is FQGTGA. Trimming took off 4 bases at V and 3 bases at J, with 13 bases between the two ends. The CDR3 covers 14 residues.

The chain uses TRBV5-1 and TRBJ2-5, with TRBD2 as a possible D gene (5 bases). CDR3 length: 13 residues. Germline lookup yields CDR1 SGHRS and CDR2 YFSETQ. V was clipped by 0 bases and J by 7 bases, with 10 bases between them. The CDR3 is CASSLESSGTQYF. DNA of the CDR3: TGCGCCAGCAGCTTGGAATCCAGCGGGACCCAGTACTTC. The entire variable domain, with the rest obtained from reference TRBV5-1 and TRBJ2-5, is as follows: KAGVTQTPRYLIKTRGQQVTLSCSPISGHRSVSWYQQTPGQGLQFLFEYFSETQRNKGNFPGRFSGRQFSNSRSEMNVSTLELGDSALYLCASSLESSGTQYFGPGTRLLVL.

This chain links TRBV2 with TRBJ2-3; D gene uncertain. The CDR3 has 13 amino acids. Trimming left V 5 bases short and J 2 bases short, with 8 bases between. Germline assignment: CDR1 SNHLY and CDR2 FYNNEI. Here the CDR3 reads CASSKRLTDTQYF. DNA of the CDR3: TGTGCCAGCAGTAAGAGACTCACAGATACGCAGTATTTT.

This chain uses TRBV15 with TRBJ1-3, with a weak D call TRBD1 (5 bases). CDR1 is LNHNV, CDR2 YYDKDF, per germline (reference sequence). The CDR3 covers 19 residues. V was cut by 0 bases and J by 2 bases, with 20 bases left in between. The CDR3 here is CATSRDEIMGRFAGNTIYF. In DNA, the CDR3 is TGTGCCACCAGCAGAGATGAAATAATGGGGCGCTTCGCTGGAAACACCATATATTTT.

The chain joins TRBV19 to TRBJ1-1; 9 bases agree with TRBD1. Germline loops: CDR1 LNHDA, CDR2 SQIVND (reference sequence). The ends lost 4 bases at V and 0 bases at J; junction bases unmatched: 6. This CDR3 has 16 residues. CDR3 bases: TGTGCCAGTAGTACAGACAGGGGGTCCATGAACACTGAAGCTTTCTTT. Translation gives CASSTDRGSMNTEAFF.

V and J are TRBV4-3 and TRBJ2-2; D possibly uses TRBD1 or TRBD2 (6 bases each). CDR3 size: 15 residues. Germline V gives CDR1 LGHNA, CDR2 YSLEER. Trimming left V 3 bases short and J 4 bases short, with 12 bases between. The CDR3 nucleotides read TGCGCCAGCAGCCAGCACAGGGAGGTCACCGGGGAGCTGTTTTTT. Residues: CASSQHREVTGELFF.

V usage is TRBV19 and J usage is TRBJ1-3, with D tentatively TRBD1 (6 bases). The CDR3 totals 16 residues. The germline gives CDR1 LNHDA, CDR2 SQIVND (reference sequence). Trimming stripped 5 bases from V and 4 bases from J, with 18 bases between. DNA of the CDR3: TGTGCCAGTAGTGCCACCGGCGGGGGCAACGGAAACACCATATATTTT. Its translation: CASSATGGGNGNTIYF.

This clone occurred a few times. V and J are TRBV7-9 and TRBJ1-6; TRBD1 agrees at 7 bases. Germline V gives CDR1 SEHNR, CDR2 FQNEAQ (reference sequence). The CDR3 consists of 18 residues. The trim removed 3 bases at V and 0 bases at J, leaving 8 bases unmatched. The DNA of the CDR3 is TGTGCCAGCAGCTTGTATCCGGGACAGAGCTCCTATAATTCACCCCTCCACTTT. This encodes CASSLYPGQSSYNSPLHF.

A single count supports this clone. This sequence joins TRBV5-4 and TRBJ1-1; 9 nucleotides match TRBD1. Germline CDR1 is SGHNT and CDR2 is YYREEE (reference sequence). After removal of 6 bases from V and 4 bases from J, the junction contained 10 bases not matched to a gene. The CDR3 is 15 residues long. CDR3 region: CASNLRQGELTEAFF. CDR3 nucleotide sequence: TGTGCCAGCAACCTAAGACAGGGGGAACTCACTGAAGCTTTCTTT.

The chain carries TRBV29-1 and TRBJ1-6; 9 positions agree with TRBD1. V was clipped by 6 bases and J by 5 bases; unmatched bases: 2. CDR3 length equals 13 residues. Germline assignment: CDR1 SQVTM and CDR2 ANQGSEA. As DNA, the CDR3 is TGCAGCGTCCGGGACAGGGATAATTCACCCCTCCACTTT. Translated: CSVRDRDNSPLHF.

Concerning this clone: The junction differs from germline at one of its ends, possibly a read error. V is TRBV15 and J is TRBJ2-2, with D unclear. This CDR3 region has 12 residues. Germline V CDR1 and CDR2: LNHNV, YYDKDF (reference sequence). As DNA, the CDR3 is TGTGCCACCAGCGGGAACACCGAGGAGCTGTTTTTT. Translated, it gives CATSGNTEELFF.

This chain's CDR3 is CASSPVNQPQHF. CDR3 bases: TGTGCCAGCTCACCAGTGAATCAGCCCCAGCATTTT. V usage is TRBV18 and J usage is TRBJ1-5; D call uncertain. Germline-derived CDR1 and CDR2 are KGHSH and LQKENI. V lost 2 bases and J 4 bases, leaving 3 bases between the germline ends. This CDR3 has 12 residues.

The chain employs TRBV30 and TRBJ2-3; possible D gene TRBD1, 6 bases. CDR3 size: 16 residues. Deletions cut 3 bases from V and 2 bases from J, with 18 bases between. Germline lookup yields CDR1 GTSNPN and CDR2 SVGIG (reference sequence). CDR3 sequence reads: CAWRSGVLSYTDTQYF. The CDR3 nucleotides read TGTGCCTGGAGGTCAGGGGTCCTATCTTACACAGATACGCAGTATTTT. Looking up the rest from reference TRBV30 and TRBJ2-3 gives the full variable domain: SQTIHQWPATLVQPVGSPLSLECTVEGTSNPNLYWYRQAAGRGLQLLFYSVGIGQISSEVPQNLSASRPQDRQFILSSKKLLLSDSGFYLCAWRSGVLSYTDTQYFGPGTRLTVL.

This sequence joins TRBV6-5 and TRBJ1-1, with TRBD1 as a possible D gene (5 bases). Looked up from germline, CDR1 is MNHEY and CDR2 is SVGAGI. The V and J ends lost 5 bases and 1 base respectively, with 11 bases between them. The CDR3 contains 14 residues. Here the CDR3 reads CASSHGQQNTEAFF. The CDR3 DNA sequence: TGTGCCAGCAGTCACGGACAACAGAACACTGAAGCTTTCTTT.

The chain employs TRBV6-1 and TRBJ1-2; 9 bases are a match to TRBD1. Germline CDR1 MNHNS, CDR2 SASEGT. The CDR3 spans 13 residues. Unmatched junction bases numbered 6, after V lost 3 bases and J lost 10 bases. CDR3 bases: TGTGCCAGCAGTGAGGGGGGACAGGGATACTACACCTTC. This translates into CASSEGGQGYYTF.

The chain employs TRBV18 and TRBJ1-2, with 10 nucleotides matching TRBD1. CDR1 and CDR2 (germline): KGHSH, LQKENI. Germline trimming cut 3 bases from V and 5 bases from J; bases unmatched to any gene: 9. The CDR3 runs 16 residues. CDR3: CASSPQLPGQGYGYTF. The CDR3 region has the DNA TGTGCCAGCTCACCCCAACTCCCGGGACAGGGGTATGGCTACACCTTC.

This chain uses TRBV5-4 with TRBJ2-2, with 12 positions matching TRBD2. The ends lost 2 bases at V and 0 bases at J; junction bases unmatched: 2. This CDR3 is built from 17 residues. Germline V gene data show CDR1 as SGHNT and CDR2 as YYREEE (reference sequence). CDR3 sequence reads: CASSLGLAGSNTGELFF. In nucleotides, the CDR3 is TGTGCCAGCAGCTTAGGACTAGCGGGGTCGAACACCGGGGAGCTGTTTTTT.

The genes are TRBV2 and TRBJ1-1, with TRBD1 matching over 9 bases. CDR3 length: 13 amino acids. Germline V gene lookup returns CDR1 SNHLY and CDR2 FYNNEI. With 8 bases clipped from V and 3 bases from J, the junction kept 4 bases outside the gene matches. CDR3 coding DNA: TGTGCCAGCGGGGGACAGGGTTACACTGAAGCTTTCTTT. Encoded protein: CASGGQGYTEAFF.

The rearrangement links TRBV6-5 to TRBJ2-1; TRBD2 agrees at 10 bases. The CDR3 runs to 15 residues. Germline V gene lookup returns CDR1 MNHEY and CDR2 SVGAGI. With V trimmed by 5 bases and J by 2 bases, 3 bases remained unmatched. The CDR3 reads CASSALAGTYNEQFF. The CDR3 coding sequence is TGTGCCAGCAGTGCACTAGCGGGGACCTACAATGAGCAGTTCTTC.

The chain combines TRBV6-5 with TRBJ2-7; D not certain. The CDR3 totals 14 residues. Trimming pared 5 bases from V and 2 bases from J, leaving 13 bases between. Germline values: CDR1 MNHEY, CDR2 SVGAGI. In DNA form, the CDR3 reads TGTGCCAGCAGTCCTTCCCCTTCCCCCTACGAGCAGTACTTC. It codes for CASSPSPSPYEQYF.

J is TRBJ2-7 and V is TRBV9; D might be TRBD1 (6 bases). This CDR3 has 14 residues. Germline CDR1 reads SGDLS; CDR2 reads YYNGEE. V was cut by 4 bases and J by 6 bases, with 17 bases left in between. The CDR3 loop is CASSKLQGPGEQYF. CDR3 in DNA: TGTGCCAGCAGCAAACTACAGGGACCAGGCGAGCAGTACTTC.

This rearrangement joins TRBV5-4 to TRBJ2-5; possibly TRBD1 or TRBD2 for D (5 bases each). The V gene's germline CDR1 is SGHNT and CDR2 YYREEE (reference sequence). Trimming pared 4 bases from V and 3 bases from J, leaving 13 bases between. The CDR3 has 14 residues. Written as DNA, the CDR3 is TGTGCCAGCAGCGCAGGTGGGACGGAAGAGACCCAGTACTTC. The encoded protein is CASSAGGTEETQYF.

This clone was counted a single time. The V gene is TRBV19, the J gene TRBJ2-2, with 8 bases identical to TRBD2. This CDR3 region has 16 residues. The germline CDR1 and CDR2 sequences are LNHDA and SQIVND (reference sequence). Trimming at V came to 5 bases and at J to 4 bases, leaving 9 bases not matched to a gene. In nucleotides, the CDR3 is TGTGCCAGTAGTCCGATAGCGGGGAGCCTCACCGGGGAGCTGTTTTTT. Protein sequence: CASSPIAGSLTGELFF.

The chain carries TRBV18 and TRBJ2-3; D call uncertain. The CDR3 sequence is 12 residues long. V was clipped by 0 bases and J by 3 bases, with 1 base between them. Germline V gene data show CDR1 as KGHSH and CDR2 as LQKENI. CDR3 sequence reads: CASSPPTDTQYF. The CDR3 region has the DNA TGTGCCAGCTCACCACCAACAGATACGCAGTATTTT. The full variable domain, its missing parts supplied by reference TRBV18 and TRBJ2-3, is NAGVMQNPRHLVRRRGQEARLRCSPMKGHSHVYWYRQLPEEGLKFMVYLQKENIIDESGMPKERFSAEFPKEGPSILRIQQVVRGDSAAYFCASSPPTDTQYFGPGTRLTVL.

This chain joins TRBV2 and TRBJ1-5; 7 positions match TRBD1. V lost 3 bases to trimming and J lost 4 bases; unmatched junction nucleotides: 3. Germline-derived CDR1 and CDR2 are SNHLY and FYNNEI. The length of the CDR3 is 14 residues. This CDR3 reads CASSEEQGNQPQHF. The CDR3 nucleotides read TGTGCCAGCAGTGAGGAACAGGGGAATCAGCCCCAGCATTTT.

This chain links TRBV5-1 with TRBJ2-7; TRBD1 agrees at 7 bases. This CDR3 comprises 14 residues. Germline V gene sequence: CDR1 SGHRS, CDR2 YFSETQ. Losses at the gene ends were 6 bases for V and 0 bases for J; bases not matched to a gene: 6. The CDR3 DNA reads TGCGCCAGCACTAACAGGGGTGACTCCTACGAGCAGTACTTC. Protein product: CASTNRGDSYEQYF.